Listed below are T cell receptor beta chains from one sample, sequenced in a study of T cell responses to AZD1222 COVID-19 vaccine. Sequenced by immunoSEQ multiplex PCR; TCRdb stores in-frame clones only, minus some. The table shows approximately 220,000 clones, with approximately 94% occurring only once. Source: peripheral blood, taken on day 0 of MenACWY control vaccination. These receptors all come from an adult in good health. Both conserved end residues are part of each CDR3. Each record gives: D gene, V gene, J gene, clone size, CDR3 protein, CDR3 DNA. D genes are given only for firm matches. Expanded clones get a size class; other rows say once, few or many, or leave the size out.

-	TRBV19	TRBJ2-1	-	CASSIVFGEQFF	TGTGCCAGTAGTATAGTATTTGGTGAGCAGTTCTTC
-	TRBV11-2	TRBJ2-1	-	CASSIGRDTYNEQFF	TGTGCCAGCAGCATCGGTCGGGACACCTACAATGAGCAGTTCTTC
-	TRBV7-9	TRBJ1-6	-	CASSPTGIRGYLPLHF	TGTGCCAGCAGCCCCACAGGGATACGGGGGTATTTACCCCTCCACTTT
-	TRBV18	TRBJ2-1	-	CASSPPGYNEQFF	TGTGCCAGCTCACCGCCGGGCTACAATGAGCAGTTCTTC
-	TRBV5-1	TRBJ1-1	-	CASSSGQPNTEAFF	TGCGCCAGCAGCAGCGGTCAGCCGAACACTGAAGCTTTCTTT
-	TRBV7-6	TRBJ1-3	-	CASSLFGAGGSSGNTIYF	TGTGCCAGCAGCTTATTTGGGGCCGGGGGGAGCTCTGGAAACACCATATATTTT
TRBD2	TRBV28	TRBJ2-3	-	CAPTGLRTDTQYF	TGTGCCCCCACGGGACTACGCACAGATACGCAGTATTTT
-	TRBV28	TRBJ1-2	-	CASTTLIGLSHYGYTF	TGTGCCAGCACTACCTTAATCGGTCTCTCACACTATGGCTACACCTTC
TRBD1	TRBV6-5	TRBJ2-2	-	CASSTSRGQVGELFF	TGTGCCAGCAGTACCTCCAGGGGGCAGGTCGGGGAGCTGTTTTTT
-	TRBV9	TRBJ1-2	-	CASSDGPSGNYGYTF	TGTGCCAGCAGCGACGGCCCTTCCGGGAACTATGGCTACACCTTC
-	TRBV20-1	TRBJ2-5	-	CSARVRETQYF	TGCAGTGCTAGAGTCAGAGAGACCCAGTACTTC
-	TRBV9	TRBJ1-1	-	CASSVGPNTEAFF	TGTGCCAGCAGCGTAGGCCCCAACACTGAAGCTTTCTTT
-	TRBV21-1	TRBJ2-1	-	CASSKNPRNNEQFF	TGTGCCAGCAGCAAAAACCCTAGAAACAATGAGCAGTTCTTC
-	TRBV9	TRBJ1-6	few	CASSVDLSGNSPLHF	TGTGCCAGCAGCGTAGATCTATCGGGGAATTCACCCCTCCACTTT
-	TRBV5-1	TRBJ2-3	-	CASSIRQYSTDTQYF	TGCGCCAGCAGCATCCGACAGTATAGCACAGATACGCAGTATTTT
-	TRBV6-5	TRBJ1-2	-	CASRQVNYGYTF	TGTGCCAGCAGGCAGGTTAACTATGGCTACACCTTC
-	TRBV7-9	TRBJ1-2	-	CASSTGRIYGYTF	TGTGCCAGCAGCACTGGACGGATCTATGGCTACACCTTC
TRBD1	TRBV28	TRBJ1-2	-	CASSFRQGYGYTF	TGTGCCAGCAGTTTCCGACAGGGTTATGGCTACACCTTC
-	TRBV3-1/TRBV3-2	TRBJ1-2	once	CASSSGGGASGYTF	TGTGCCAGCAGCTCCGGGGGGGGCGCGTCCGGCTACACCTTC
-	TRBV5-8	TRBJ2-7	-	CASSSWAPGHDYEQYF	TGTGCCAGCAGCTCTTGGGCTCCGGGACACGACTACGAGCAGTACTTC
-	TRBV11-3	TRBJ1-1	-	CASSLGLGTEAFF	TGTGCCAGCAGCTTAGGGCTCGGCACTGAAGCTTTCTTT
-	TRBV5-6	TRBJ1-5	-	CASSLGVYSNQPQHF	TGTGCCAGCAGCTTGGGGGTTTATAGCAATCAGCCCCAGCATTTT
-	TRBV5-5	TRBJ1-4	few	CASSQGHATTNEKLFF	TGTGCCAGCAGCCAGGGACACGCCACAACTAATGAAAAACTGTTTTTT
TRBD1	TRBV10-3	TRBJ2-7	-	CAISESETGWDEQYF	TGTGCCATCAGTGAGTCGGAGACAGGGTGGGACGAGCAGTACTTC
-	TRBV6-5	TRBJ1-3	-	CASRTDSNSGNTIYF	TGTGCCAGCAGAACCGACAGTAACTCTGGAAACACCATATATTTT
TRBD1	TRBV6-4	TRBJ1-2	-	CASSVTGHGYTF	TGTGCCAGCAGTGTGACAGGGCATGGCTACACCTTC
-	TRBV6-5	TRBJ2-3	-	CASSYVDTTDTQYF	TGTGCCAGCAGTTACGTGGACACCACAGATACGCAGTATTTT
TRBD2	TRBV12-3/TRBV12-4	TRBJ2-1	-	CASRIAGSQFF	TGTGCCAGTAGAATAGCGGGGTCCCAGTTCTTC
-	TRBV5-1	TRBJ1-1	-	CASRQQGSTEAFF	TGCGCCAGCAGACAACAGGGATCCACTGAAGCTTTCTTT
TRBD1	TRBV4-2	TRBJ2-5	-	CASSHFGTGQETQYF	TGTGCCAGCAGCCATTTTGGGACAGGACAAGAGACCCAGTACTTC
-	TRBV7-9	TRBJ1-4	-	CASSGLGVINEKLFF	TGTGCCAGCAGCGGACTGGGGGTGATTAATGAAAAACTGTTTTTT
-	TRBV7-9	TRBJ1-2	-	CASSLVGGPNYGYTF	TGTGCCAGCAGCTTAGTGGGGGGGCCAAACTATGGCTACACCTTC
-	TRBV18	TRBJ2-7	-	CASSPSTDSYEQYF	TGTGCCAGCTCACCCTCGACCGACTCCTACGAGCAGTACTTC
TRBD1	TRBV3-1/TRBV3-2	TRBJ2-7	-	CASSSRTGPTEQYF	TGTGCCAGCAGCTCGCGGACAGGGCCTACCGAGCAGTACTTC
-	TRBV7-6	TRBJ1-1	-	CASSLGPGTLNTEAFF	TGTGCCAGCAGCTTAGGGCCAGGGACCCTGAACACTGAAGCTTTCTTT
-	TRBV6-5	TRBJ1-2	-	CASTGGDPEWRGYTF	TGTGCCAGCACAGGTGGGGACCCAGAATGGCGTGGCTACACCTTC
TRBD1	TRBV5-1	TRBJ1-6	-	CASSLGQGERNSPLHF	TGCGCCAGCAGCTTGGGACAGGGAGAACGTAATTCACCCCTCCACTTT
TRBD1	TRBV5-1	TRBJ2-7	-	CASSFGDRGGHEQYF	TGCGCCAGCAGCTTTGGGGACAGGGGAGGCCACGAGCAGTACTTC
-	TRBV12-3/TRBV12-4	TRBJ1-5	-	CASSGGGNQPQHF	TGTGCCAGCAGTGGGGGTGGCAATCAGCCCCAGCATTTT
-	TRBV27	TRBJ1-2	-	CASSHTRDLRGYTF	TGTGCCAGCAGTCACACCAGGGACCTTCGGGGCTACACCTTC
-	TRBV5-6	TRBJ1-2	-	CASRVTVGYGYTF	TGTGCCAGCAGAGTGACAGTGGGCTATGGCTACACCTTC
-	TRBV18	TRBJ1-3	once	CASSPNESGNTIYF	TGTGCCAGCTCACCAAACGAGTCAGGAAACACCATATATTTT
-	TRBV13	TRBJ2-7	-	CASSVQEWGLGREQYF	TGTGCCAGCAGCGTCCAAGAGTGGGGCTTGGGGCGGGAGCAGTACTTC
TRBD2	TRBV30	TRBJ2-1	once	CACSRWTSGNEQFF	TGTGCCTGTTCGCGTTGGACTAGCGGAAATGAGCAGTTCTTC
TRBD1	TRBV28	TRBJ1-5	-	CASSPDRGDQPQHF	TGTGCCAGCAGTCCGGACAGGGGGGATCAGCCCCAGCATTTT